This T cell receptor (beta chain) was recovered during a study of blood T cells in healthy people across ages. Study-wide context: Roughly one uniquely barcoded beta molecule per two T cells was captured.

The CDR3 has 12 residues. The V end lost 6 bases, the J end lost 5 bases, and 8 bases lay between the germline ends. Germline lookup yields CDR1 SNHLY and CDR2 FYNNEI. Peripheral blood from each donor was collected in a volume of about 9.9 milliliters. It was with a sample-barcoded 5' primer and a J-beta primer mix that a second PCR of roughly 7 to 12 cycles was run. CDR3-containing paired-end reads numbered at least 2.5 million in each sample. MiXCR was run by TCRdb on the 5' RACE reads, yielding one entry per CDR3 protein. The table has approximately 730,000 distinct CDR3 sequences, about 53% seen once; the top ten hold about 42%.

This TCR was sampled from an elderly man in good health. Input material: blood. This chain links TRBV2 with TRBJ2-1; the D gene could be TRBD1 or TRBD2 (5 bases each). The DNA of the CDR3 is TGTGCCAGCAGGGGGACCAACAATGAGCAGTTCTTC. Translated, it gives CASRGTNNEQFF.